This T cell receptor (beta chain) originates from a study of graft-versus-host responses after intestinal transplantation. V was cut by 4 bases and J by 0 bases, with 13 bases left in between. CDR1 LNHDA and CDR2 SQIVND come from the germline V gene (reference sequence). This CDR3 has 15 amino acids. The table came from immunoSEQ multiplex PCR; TCRdb's copy has only in-frame clones and leaves some out. Of around 100,000 clones in the sample, 87% were seen once. About this clone itself: Its antigen is still unknown.

The chain carries TRBV19 and TRBJ2-7, with a weak D call TRBD2 (6 bases). The TCR comes from a human donor who was the organ donor for an intestinal transplant. Material: unstimulated CD4+ T cells sorted from spleen or lymph node cells, obtained before transplant. CDR3 nucleotide sequence: TGTGCCAGTAGTAGGGAGGCGGGAAGCTCCTACGAGCAGTACTTC. This encodes CASSREAGSSYEQYF.